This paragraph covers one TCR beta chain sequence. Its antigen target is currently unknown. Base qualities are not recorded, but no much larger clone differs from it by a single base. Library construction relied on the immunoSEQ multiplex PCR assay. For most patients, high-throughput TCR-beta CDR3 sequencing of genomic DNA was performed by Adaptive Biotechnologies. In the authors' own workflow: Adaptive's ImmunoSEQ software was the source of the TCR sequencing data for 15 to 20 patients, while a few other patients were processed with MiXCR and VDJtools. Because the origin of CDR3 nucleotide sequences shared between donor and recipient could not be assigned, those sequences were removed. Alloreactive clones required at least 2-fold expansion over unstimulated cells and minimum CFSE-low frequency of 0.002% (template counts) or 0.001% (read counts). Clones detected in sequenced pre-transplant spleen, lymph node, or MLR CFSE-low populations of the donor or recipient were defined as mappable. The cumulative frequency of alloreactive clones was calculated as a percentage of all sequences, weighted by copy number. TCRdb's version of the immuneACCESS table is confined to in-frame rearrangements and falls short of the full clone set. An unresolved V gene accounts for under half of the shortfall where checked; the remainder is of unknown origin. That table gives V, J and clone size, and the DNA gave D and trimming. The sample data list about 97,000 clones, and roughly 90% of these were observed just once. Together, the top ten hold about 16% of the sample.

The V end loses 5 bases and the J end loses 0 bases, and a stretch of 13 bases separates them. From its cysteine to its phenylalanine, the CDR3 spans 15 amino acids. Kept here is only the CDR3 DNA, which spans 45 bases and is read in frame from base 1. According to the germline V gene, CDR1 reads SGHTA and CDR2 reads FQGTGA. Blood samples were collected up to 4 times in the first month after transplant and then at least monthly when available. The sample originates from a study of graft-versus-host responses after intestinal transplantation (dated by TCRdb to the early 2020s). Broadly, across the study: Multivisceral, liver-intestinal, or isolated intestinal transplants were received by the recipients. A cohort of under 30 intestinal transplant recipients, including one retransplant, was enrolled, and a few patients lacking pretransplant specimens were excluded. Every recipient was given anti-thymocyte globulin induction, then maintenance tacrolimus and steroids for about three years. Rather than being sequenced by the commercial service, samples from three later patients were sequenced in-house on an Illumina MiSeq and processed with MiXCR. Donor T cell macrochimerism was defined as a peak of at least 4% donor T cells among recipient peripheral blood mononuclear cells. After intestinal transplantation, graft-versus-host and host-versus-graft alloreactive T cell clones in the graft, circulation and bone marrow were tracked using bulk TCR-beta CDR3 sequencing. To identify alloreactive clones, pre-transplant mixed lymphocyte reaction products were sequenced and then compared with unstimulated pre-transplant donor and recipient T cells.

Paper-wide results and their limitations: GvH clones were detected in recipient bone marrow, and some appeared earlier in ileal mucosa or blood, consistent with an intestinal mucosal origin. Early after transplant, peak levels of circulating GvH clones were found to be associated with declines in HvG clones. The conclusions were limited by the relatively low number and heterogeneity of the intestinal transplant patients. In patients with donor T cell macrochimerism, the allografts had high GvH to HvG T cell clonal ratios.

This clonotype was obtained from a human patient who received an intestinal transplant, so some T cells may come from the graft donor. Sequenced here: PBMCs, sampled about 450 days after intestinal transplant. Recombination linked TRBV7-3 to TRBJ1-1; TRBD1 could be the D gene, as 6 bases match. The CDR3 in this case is CASSPATGMNTEAFF. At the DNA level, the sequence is TGTGCCAGCAGCCCCGCGACAGGAATGAACACTGAAGCTTTCTTT.